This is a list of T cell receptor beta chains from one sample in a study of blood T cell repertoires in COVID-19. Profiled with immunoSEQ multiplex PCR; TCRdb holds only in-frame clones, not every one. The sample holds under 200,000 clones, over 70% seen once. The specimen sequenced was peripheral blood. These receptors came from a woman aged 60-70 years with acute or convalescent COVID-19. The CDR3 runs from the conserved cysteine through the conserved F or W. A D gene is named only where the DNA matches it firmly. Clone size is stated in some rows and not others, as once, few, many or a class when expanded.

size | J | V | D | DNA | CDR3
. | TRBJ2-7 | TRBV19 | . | TGTGCCAGTAGTATGGAGCACGAGCAGTACTTC | CASSMEHEQYF
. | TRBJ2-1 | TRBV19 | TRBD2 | TGTGCCAGTACCACGACTAGCGGAGGTACCTACTCCTACAATGAGCAGTTCTTC | CASTTTSGGTYSYNEQFF
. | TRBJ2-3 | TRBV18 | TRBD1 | TGTGCCAGCTCACCAGTCTCACAGGGGATAGACGATACGCAGTATTTT | CASSPVSQGIDDTQYF
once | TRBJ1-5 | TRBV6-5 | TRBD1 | TGTGCCAGCAGCTCCGGGACAGGGAAAAATCAGCCCCAGCATTTT | CASSSGTGKNQPQHF
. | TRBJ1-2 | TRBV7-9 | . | TGTGCCAGCAGCTTAGAAGGGGATCGCTACACCTTC | CASSLEGDRYTF
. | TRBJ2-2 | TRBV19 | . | TGTGCCAGTACGGTTATGGCGGGCGGGAACACCGGGGAGCTGTTTTTT | CASTVMAGGNTGELFF
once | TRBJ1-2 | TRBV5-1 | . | TGCGCCAGCAGCTTGGAACAGCTCTATGGCTACACCTTC | CASSLEQLYGYTF
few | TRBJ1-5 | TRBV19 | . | TGTGCCAGTTATGTCCGGGGTGGCCCGATCGTCGGCAATCAGCCCCAGCATTTT | CASYVRGGPIVGNQPQHF
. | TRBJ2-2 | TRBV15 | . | TGTGCCACCCGGTACGAGACGAACACCGGGGAGCTGTTTTTT | CATRYETNTGELFF
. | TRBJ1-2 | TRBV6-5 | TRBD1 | TGTGCCAGCAGTTACGGACAGGTTAATGGCTACACCTTC | CASSYGQVNGYTF
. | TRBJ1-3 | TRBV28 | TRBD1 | TGTGCCAGCAGTGGACAGGGGCGAAACACCATATATTTT | CASSGQGRNTIYF
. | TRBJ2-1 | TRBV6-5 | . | TGTGCCAGCAGGCAGTCATGGGCAAATGAGCAGTTCTTC | CASRQSWANEQFF
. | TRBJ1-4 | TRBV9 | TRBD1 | TGTGCCAGCAGCGCCAGGGGGCGCGGTAATGAAAAACTGTTTTTT | CASSARGRGNEKLFF
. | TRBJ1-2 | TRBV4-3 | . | TGCGCCAGCAGCCAAGGAGCGGGGGGCAGCTATGGCTACACCTTC | CASSQGAGGSYGYTF
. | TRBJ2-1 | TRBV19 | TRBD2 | TGTGCCAGTAGCCTCGGAGGCGGGGGGTCCTACAATGAGCAGTTCTTC | CASSLGGGGSYNEQFF
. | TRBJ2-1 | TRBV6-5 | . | TGTGCCAGCAGTATTAGTAGATCCTACAATGAGCAGTTCTTC | CASSISRSYNEQFF
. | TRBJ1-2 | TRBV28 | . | TGTGCCAGCACCACGGTAGGGGCTGGCTACACCTTC | CASTTVGAGYTF
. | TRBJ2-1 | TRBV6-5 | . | TGTGCCAGCAGTTACGAGGGGGGGCCTGACAATGAGCAGTTCTTC | CASSYEGGPDNEQFF
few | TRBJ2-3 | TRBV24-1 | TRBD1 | TGTGCCACCAGTGATTGGACAGGGGAAACAGATACGCAGTATTTT | CATSDWTGETDTQYF
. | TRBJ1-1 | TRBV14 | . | TGTGCCAGCAGCTCAAAGAGGATCACTGAAGCTTTCTTT | CASSSKRITEAFF
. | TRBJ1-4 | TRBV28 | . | TGTGCCAGCAGTTTCACAGGCCTTGGGGAAAAACTGTTTTTT | CASSFTGLGEKLFF
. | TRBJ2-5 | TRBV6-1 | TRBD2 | TGTGCCAGCAGTGAAGCTTTCTTGGGAGGGATCCAAGAGACCCAGTACTTC | CASSEAFLGGIQETQYF
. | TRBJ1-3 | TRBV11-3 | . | TGTGCCAGCAGCCCCGCGGAGGGATACACCATATATTTT | CASSPAEGYTIYF
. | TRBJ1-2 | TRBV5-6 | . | TGTGCCAGCAGCCATAGGGGGTTAAGCTATGGCTACACCTTC | CASSHRGLSYGYTF
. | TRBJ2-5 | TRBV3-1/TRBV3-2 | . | TGTGCCAGCAGCCAAGACACGGTCCAAGAGACCCAGTACTTC | CASSQDTVQETQYF
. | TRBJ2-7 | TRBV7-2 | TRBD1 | TGTGCCAGCAGACCCGGGACAGGCCTTTACGAGCAGTACTTC | CASRPGTGLYEQYF
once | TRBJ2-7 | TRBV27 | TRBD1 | TGTGCCAGCAGGCGGGGACAGGGGGTCTACGAGCAGTACTTC | CASRRGQGVYEQYF
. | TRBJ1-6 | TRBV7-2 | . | TGTGCCAGCAGCCCCGGTCGGGAGGGTAATTCACCCCTCCACTTT | CASSPGREGNSPLHF
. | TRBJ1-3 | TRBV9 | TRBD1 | TGTGCCAGCAGCGCCCCGGACAGGGAAGACGGAAACACCATATATTTT | CASSAPDREDGNTIYF
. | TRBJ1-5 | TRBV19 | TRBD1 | TGTGCCAGTAGTATGGGCTTTCCCGGGACAGGGTCGATGCAGCCCCAGCATTTT | CASSMGFPGTGSMQPQHF
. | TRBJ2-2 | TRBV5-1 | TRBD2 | TGCGCCAGCAGCTTGGATCCGCTAGCGGGGGCGAACACCGGGGAGCTGTTTTTT | CASSLDPLAGANTGELFF
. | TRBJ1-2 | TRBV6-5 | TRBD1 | TGTGCCAGCAGGGGGGACAGGGATGGCTACACCTTC | CASRGDRDGYTF
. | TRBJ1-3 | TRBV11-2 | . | TGTGCCAGCAGGTCCCCTAGGTCTGGAAACACCATATATTTT | CASRSPRSGNTIYF
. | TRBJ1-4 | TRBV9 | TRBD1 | TGTGCCAGCAGCGGAGGACAGGGAACGAATGAAAAACTGTTTTTT | CASSGGQGTNEKLFF
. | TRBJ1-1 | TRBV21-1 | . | TGTGCCAGCAGCACCGACACTGAAGCTTTCTTT | CASSTDTEAFF
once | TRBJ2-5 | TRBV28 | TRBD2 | TGTGCCAGCGGCTGGGTGTGGACTAGCGGGGGGGAAGAGACCCAGTACTTC | CASGWVWTSGGEETQYF
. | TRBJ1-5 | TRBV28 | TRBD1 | TGTGCCAGCATCTCCCCGACAGGGGCACATCAGCCCCAGCATTTT | CASISPTGAHQPQHF
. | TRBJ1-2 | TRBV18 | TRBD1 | TGTGCCAGCTCACCAACACCGGGACAGGGATCACTTTTAGGCTACACCTTC | CASSPTPGQGSLLGYTF
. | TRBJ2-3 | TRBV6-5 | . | TGTGCCACCTTACCTGGGCCGCGCACAGATACGCAGTATTTT | CATLPGPRTDTQYF
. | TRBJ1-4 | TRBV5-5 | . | TGTGCCAGCAGCGGCATTGCGGGATGGCCTGAAAAACTGTTTTTT | CASSGIAGWPEKLFF
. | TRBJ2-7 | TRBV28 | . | TGTGCCAGCAGTTTGACAGTTCCCTACGAGCAGTACTTC | CASSLTVPYEQYF
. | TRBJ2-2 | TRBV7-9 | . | TGTGCCAGCAGCTTAGGGGGCGCGACCGGGGAGCTGTTTTTT | CASSLGGATGELFF
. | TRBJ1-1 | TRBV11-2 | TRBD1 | TGTGCCAGCAGCTTCGGGACAGGGTGGGAAGCTTTCTTT | CASSFGTGWEAFF
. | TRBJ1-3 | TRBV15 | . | TGTGCCACCAGCGGAAGAGTGACTTCGACTGGAAACACCATATATTTT | CATSGRVTSTGNTIYF
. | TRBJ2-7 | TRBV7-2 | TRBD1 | TGTGCCAGCAGCTCAGGGGACAGCTCCTACGAGCAGTACTTC | CASSSGDSSYEQYF
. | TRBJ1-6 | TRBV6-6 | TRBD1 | TGTGCCACAACAGGGGGCGAAGGGGCACCCCTCCACTTT | CATTGGEGAPLHF
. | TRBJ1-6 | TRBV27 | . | TGTGCCAGCAGTCCCCAGGGCGCTAATTCACCCCTCCACTTT | CASSPQGANSPLHF
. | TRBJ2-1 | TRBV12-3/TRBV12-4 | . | TGTGCCAGCACCTTAACAGGGAATGAGCAGTTCTTC | CASTLTGNEQFF
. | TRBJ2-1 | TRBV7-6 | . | TGTGCCAGCAGCTTAATAGGGGTCTACAATGAGCAGTTCTTC | CASSLIGVYNEQFF
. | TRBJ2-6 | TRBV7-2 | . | TGTGCCAGCAGCTTAGTCGGAGGCAGGACCGGGGCCAACGTCCTGACTTTC | CASSLVGGRTGANVLTF